These T cell receptor beta chains were read from a single sample in a study of blood T cell repertoires in COVID-19. TCRdb keeps only in-frame clones here, not all; method: immunoSEQ multiplex PCR. The sample shows roughly 300,000 clones, around four fifths of them seen only once. Sequenced input: peripheral blood. The receptor set was obtained from a woman in her fifties or sixties who had recovered from COVID-19. CDR3s include the opening cysteine and the closing phenylalanine or tryptophan. D genes are given only for firm matches. Rows may omit the clone size; those that give it use once, few, many or a size class.

-,TRBJ1-1,-,TRBV28,TGTGCCAGCAGTTTCTCTGAGGGAGAGGCTTTCTTT,CASSFSEGEAFF
TRBD2,TRBJ2-2,-,TRBV28,TGTGCCAGCCGGGGCAGCGGGAGGAACACCGGGGAGCTGTTTTTT,CASRGSGRNTGELFF
TRBD1,TRBJ2-3,-,TRBV2,TGTGCCAGCAGCGACGCGACAGGGGGTAGAGATACGCAGTATTTT,CASSDATGGRDTQYF
-,TRBJ2-1,-,TRBV18,TGTGCCAGCTCACAAACAGGGTACAATGAGCAGTTCTTC,CASSQTGYNEQFF
-,TRBJ2-1,-,TRBV5-1,TGCGCCAGCAGCTTGGCGAGAGGTGAGCAGTTCTTC,CASSLARGEQFF
-,TRBJ2-2,-,TRBV28,TGTGCCAGCAGTTCCTTCAGACAGCCCACCGGGGAGCTGTTTTTT,CASSSFRQPTGELFF
-,TRBJ1-1,-,TRBV6-2/TRBV6-3,TGTGCCAGCAGGTACGGCAACCCTTACACTGAAGCTTTCTTT,CASRYGNPYTEAFF
-,TRBJ2-2,-,TRBV5-1,TGCGCCAGCAGGCAACAGGGTTACACCGGGGAGCTGTTTTTT,CASRQQGYTGELFF
-,TRBJ2-7,-,TRBV24-1,TGTGCCACCAGTAGCGGGTCCTACGAGCAGTACTTC,CATSSGSYEQYF
-,TRBJ2-5,few,TRBV30,TGTGCCTGGACGGGGGTATCACAAGAGACCCAGTACTTC,CAWTGVSQETQYF
-,TRBJ1-2,-,TRBV19,TGTGCCAGTAGTATAGAGGGGACACCCGACAGAGCTAACTATGGCTACACCTTC,CASSIEGTPDRANYGYTF
TRBD1,TRBJ2-1,-,TRBV2,TGTGCCCGGCGCTCGCAGGGGGATGAGCAGTTCTTC,CARRSQGDEQFF
-,TRBJ1-6,-,TRBV27,TGTGCCAGCAGTCTCTCCTATAATTCACCCCTCCACTTT,CASSLSYNSPLHF
TRBD1,TRBJ1-5,once,TRBV30,TGTGCCTGGAGTGCGATCCGGGACAGGGGCGATCAGCCCCAGCATTTT,CAWSAIRDRGDQPQHF
TRBD1,TRBJ2-3,-,TRBV19,TGTGCCAGTAGTCAGGACAGGGGGGCCACAGATACGCAGTATTTT,CASSQDRGATDTQYF
-,TRBJ1-2,-,TRBV7-9,TGTGCCAGCAGCTCTCAGGGCAGTGCCCACTATGGCTACACCTTC,CASSSQGSAHYGYTF
TRBD1,TRBJ1-2,-,TRBV7-2,TGTGCCAGCAGGCCCCAGGGACAGGGGGCTTTGGGCTACACCTTC,CASRPQGQGALGYTF
TRBD1,TRBJ1-1,-,TRBV11-2,TGTGCCAGCAGCCTAACACAGGGGGCCGCTGAAGCTTTCTTT,CASSLTQGAAEAFF
-,TRBJ1-6,-,TRBV27,TGTGCCAGCAGTCGGCAGGGCGATAATTCACCCCTCCACTTT,CASSRQGDNSPLHF
-,TRBJ1-1,-,TRBV5-1,TGCGCCAGCAGCAGCGGGACAAGTGGGAACACTGAAGCTTTCTTT,CASSSGTSGNTEAFF
-,TRBJ1-2,-,TRBV5-3,TGTGCCAGAAGCCATCGGCCGTCCCAGGGTGATGGCTACACCTTC,CARSHRPSQGDGYTF
-,TRBJ2-7,-,TRBV9,TGTGCCAGCAGCGGCCGGTTAGGGAGCTCCTACGAGCAGTACTTC,CASSGRLGSSYEQYF
-,TRBJ1-2,-,TRBV7-2,TGTGCCAGCAGTTACTCTTCCTATGGCTACACCTTC,CASSYSSYGYTF
TRBD2,TRBJ2-7,-,TRBV2,TGTGCCAGCAGCACCGGGACTACTACCTACGAGCAGTACTTC,CASSTGTTTYEQYF
-,TRBJ2-5,-,TRBV3-1/TRBV3-2,TGTGCCAGCAGCCAAGATCAGGGACAAGAGACCCAGTACTTC,CASSQDQGQETQYF
TRBD1,TRBJ2-2,-,TRBV28,TGTGCCAGCAGGCTCGGGACAGGGCGATGGACCGGGGAGCTGTTTTTT,CASRLGTGRWTGELFF
TRBD2,TRBJ2-1,-,TRBV9,TGTGCCAGCAGCGTAGGGGCTAGCGGGGGCCCCCTCTCCTACAATGAGCAGTTCTTC,CASSVGASGGPLSYNEQFF
TRBD2,TRBJ2-5,-,TRBV3-1/TRBV3-2,TGTGCCAGCAGCCCCCCTCGTCTAGCGGGAGGAGAAGAGACCCAGTACTTC,CASSPPRLAGGEETQYF
TRBD1,TRBJ1-6,-,TRBV3-1/TRBV3-2,TGTGCCAGCAGCCAGGGACAGGGGAGGCGTAATTCACCCCTCCACTTT,CASSQGQGRRNSPLHF